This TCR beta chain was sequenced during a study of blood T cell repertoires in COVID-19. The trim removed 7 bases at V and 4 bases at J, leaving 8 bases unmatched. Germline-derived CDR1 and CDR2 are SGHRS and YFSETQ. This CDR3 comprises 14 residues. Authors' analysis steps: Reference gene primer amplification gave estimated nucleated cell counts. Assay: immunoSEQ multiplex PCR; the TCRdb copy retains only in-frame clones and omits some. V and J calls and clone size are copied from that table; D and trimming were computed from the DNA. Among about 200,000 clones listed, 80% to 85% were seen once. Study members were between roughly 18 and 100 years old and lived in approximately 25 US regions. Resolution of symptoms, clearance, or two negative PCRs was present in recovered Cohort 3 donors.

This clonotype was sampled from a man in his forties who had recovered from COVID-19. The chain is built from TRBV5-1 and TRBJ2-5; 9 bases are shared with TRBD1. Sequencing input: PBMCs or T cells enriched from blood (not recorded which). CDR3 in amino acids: CASSSGQGRETQYF. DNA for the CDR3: TGCGCCAGCTCCTCGGGACAGGGCAGAGAGACCCAGTACTTC.